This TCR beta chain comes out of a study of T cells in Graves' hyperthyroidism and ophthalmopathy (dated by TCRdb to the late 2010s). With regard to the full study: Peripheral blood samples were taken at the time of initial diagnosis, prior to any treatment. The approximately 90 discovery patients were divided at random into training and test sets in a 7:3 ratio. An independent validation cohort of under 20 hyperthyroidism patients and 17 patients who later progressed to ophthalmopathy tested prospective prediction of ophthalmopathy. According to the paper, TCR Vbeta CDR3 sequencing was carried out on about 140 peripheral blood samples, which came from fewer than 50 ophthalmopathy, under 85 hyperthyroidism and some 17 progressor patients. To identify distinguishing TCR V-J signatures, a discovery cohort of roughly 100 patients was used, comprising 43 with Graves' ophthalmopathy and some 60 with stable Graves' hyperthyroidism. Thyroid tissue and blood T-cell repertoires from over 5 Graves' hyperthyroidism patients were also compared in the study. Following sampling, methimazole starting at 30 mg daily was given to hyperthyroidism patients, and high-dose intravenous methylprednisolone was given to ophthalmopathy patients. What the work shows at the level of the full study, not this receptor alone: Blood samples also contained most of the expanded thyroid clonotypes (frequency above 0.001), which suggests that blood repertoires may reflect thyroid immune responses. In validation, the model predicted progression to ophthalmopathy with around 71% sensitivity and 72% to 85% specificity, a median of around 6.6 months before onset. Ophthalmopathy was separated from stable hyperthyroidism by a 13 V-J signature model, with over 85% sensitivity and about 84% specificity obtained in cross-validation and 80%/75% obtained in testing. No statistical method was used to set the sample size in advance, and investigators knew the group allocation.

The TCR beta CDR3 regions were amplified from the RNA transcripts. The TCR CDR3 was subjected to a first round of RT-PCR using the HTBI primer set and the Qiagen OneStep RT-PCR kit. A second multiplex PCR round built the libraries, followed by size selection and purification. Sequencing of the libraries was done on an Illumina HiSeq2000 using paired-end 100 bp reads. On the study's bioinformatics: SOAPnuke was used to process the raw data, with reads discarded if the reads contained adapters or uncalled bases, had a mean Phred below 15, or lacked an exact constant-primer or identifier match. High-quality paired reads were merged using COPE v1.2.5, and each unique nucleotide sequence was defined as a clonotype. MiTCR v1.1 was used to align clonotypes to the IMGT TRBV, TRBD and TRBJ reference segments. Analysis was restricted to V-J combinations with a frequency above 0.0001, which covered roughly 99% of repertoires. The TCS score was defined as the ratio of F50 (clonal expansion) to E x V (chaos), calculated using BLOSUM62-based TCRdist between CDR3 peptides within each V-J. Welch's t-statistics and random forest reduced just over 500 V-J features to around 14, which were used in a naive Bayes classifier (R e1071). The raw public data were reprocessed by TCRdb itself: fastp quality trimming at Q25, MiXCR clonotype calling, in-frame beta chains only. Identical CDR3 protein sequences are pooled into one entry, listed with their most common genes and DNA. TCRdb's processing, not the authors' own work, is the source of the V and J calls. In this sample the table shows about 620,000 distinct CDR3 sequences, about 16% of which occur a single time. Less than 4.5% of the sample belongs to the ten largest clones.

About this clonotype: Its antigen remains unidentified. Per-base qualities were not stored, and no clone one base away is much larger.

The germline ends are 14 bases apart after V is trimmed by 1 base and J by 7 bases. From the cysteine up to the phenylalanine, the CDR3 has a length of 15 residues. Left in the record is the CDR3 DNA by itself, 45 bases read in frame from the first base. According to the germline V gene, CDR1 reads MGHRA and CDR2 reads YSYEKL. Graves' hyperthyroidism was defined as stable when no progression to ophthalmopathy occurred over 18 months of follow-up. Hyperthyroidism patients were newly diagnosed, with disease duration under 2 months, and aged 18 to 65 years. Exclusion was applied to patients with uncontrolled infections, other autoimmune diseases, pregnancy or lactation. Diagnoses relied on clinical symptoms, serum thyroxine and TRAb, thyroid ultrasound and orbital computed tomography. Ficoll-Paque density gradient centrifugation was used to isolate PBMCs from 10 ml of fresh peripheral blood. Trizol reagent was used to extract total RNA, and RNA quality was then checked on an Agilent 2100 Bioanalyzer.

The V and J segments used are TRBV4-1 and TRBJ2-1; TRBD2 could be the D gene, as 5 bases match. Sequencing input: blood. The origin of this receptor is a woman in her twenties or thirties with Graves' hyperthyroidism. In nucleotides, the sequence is TGCGCCAGCAGCCAAGTCGGGGTAGCGCTTAATGAGCAGTTCTTC. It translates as CASSQVGVALNEQFF.